Listed below are T cell receptor beta chains from one sample, sequenced in a study of T cell changes during pregnancy in multiple sclerosis. Sequencing used immunoSEQ multiplex PCR; TCRdb keeps in-frame clones, though not all of them. Here the sample spans approximately 60,000 clones, approximately 91% being singletons. The specimen comprised peripheral blood, sampled in the second trimester of pregnancy. Receptors were obtained from a female donor with multiple sclerosis, enrolled in a pregnancy study. Each CDR3 is given with its conserved first and last residue. The order of the fields is CDR3 DNA, CDR3 protein, clone size, V gene, D gene, J gene. The D gene is left open where the match is weak. Size is omitted from some rows. Given values are once, few, many or a class for expanded clones.

CDR3nt: TGCGCCAGCAGCTTGGGGACAGGGGGCAATCAGCCCCAGCATTTT
CDR3aa: CASSLGTGGNQPQHF
abundance: NA
v_gene: TRBV5-1
d_gene: TRBD1
j_gene: TRBJ1-5

CDR3nt: TGTGCCAGTGCCAGACAGGGTTCGGGGGAAAAACTGTTTTTT
CDR3aa: CASARQGSGEKLFF
abundance: NA
v_gene: TRBV2
d_gene: TRBD1
j_gene: TRBJ1-4

CDR3nt: TGTGCCAGCAGCCCCCGGGGAGGAGGCACCGGGGAGCTGTTTTTT
CDR3aa: CASSPRGGGTGELFF
abundance: NA
v_gene: TRBV7-2
d_gene: NA
j_gene: TRBJ2-2

CDR3nt: TGTGCCAGCAGCTCCCGACAGGGCTGGGGAGAGACCCAGTACTTC
CDR3aa: CASSSRQGWGETQYF
abundance: NA
v_gene: TRBV7-3
d_gene: TRBD1
j_gene: TRBJ2-5

CDR3nt: TGTGCCAGCAGCTCACCTGGACTAGCGGGGGGACACGAGCAGTACTTC
CDR3aa: CASSSPGLAGGHEQYF
abundance: NA
v_gene: TRBV13
d_gene: TRBD2
j_gene: TRBJ2-7

CDR3nt: TGTGCCAGCAGCTTAGGCAGGGATGGCACCGGGGAGCTGTTTTTT
CDR3aa: CASSLGRDGTGELFF
abundance: NA
v_gene: TRBV7-3
d_gene: NA
j_gene: TRBJ2-2

CDR3nt: TGCGCCAGCTCGAGATTTCGGGGAGGCTACACCTTC
CDR3aa: CASSRFRGGYTF
abundance: NA
v_gene: TRBV5-1
d_gene: NA
j_gene: TRBJ1-2

CDR3nt: TGTGCCAGCAGCGGGGGAGGACTAGCGGACTCCTACGAGCAGTACTTC
CDR3aa: CASSGGGLADSYEQYF
abundance: NA
v_gene: TRBV9
d_gene: TRBD2
j_gene: TRBJ2-7

CDR3nt: TGTGCCAGCAGTTTTTTATACAGCTCCTACGAGCAGTACTTC
CDR3aa: CASSFLYSSYEQYF
abundance: NA
v_gene: TRBV28
d_gene: NA
j_gene: TRBJ2-7

CDR3nt: TGTGCCAGCAGCTTGGGGGGGCGCCCCCGCCACCCATTCTTC
CDR3aa: CASSLGGRPRHPFF
abundance: NA
v_gene: TRBV5-8
d_gene: NA
j_gene: TRBJ2-1

CDR3nt: TGTGCCAGCAGCTTCAAAGCGGGGGGGCCCTCAGATACGCAGTATTTT
CDR3aa: CASSFKAGGPSDTQYF
abundance: few
v_gene: TRBV7-9
d_gene: TRBD2
j_gene: TRBJ2-3

CDR3nt: TGTGCCAGCAGTGAACTCAGGATGTTGCCGACCCAGTACTTC
CDR3aa: CASSELRMLPTQYF
abundance: NA
v_gene: TRBV6-1
d_gene: NA
j_gene: TRBJ2-5

CDR3nt: TGCGCCAGCAGCTTGGTGTCTGGGGGCGCAGAGACCCAGTACTTC
CDR3aa: CASSLVSGGAETQYF
abundance: NA
v_gene: TRBV5-1
d_gene: NA
j_gene: TRBJ2-5

CDR3nt: TGTGCCAGCAGCTTAAGGGGGGGCACTGGTGAGCAGTTCTTC
CDR3aa: CASSLRGGTGEQFF
abundance: once
v_gene: TRBV7-3
d_gene: NA
j_gene: TRBJ2-1

CDR3nt: TGCGCCAGCAGCCGCTACGGTTCCGGGGCCAACGTCCTGACTTTC
CDR3aa: CASSRYGSGANVLTF
abundance: NA
v_gene: TRBV5-1
d_gene: NA
j_gene: TRBJ2-6

CDR3nt: TGTGCCAGCAGTGAACGGGGGGCTCACACTGAAGCTTTCTTT
CDR3aa: CASSERGAHTEAFF
abundance: NA
v_gene: TRBV6-1
d_gene: NA
j_gene: TRBJ1-1

CDR3nt: TGTGCCAGCAGCTTCCCAGGACAGGTGGGAAGAAACATTCAGTACTTC
CDR3aa: CASSFPGQVGRNIQYF
abundance: NA
v_gene: TRBV5-4
d_gene: TRBD1
j_gene: TRBJ2-4

CDR3nt: TGTGCCAGCACCAACACCCTGGGGGCCTCCCCCACAGATACGCAGTATTTT
CDR3aa: CASTNTLGASPTDTQYF
abundance: NA
v_gene: TRBV28
d_gene: NA
j_gene: TRBJ2-3

CDR3nt: TGCGCCAGCAGCCAAGGGGTGGACAGACTATCCTACGAGCAGTACTTC
CDR3aa: CASSQGVDRLSYEQYF
abundance: NA
v_gene: TRBV4-3
d_gene: NA
j_gene: TRBJ2-7

CDR3nt: TGTGCCAGCAGCCCGGGGGGTCAGCCCCAGCATTTT
CDR3aa: CASSPGGQPQHF
abundance: NA
v_gene: TRBV7-3
d_gene: NA
j_gene: TRBJ1-5

CDR3nt: TGTGCCAGTAGTATAGATCGAGAGGGTAGTTACGGCGAGCAGTACTTC
CDR3aa: CASSIDREGSYGEQYF
abundance: NA
v_gene: TRBV19
d_gene: NA
j_gene: TRBJ2-7

CDR3nt: TGTGCCAGCAGCCTCCGACCACTTAGCACCGATACGCAGTATTTT
CDR3aa: CASSLRPLSTDTQYF
abundance: NA
v_gene: TRBV7-3
d_gene: NA
j_gene: TRBJ2-3

CDR3nt: TGCGCCAGCAGGTCCCACGGGACAGCAGCTGAAGCTTTCTTT
CDR3aa: CASRSHGTAAEAFF
abundance: NA
v_gene: TRBV5-1
d_gene: TRBD1
j_gene: TRBJ1-1

CDR3nt: TGTGCCTGGAGTCGTACGGGGACAGGGGGCCTGGGCTACACCTTC
CDR3aa: CAWSRTGTGGLGYTF
abundance: once
v_gene: TRBV30
d_gene: TRBD1
j_gene: TRBJ1-2

CDR3nt: TGTGCCAGCAGCATGCATAGCGGGGGGTTTCGGGATACGCAGTATTTT
CDR3aa: CASSMHSGGFRDTQYF
abundance: NA
v_gene: TRBV5-4
d_gene: TRBD2
j_gene: TRBJ2-3

CDR3nt: TGTGCCAGCAACCGACAGCTTGCAACTAATGAAAAACTGTTTTTT
CDR3aa: CASNRQLATNEKLFF
abundance: NA
v_gene: TRBV2
d_gene: NA
j_gene: TRBJ1-4

CDR3nt: TGTGCCATCAGTGCACAGGGGAACAATGAGCAGTTCTTC
CDR3aa: CAISAQGNNEQFF
abundance: NA
v_gene: TRBV10-3
d_gene: TRBD1
j_gene: TRBJ2-1

CDR3nt: TGTGCCAGCAGAGGACTAGTTGGCACCGGGGAGCTGTTTTTT
CDR3aa: CASRGLVGTGELFF
abundance: NA
v_gene: TRBV2
d_gene: TRBD2
j_gene: TRBJ2-2

CDR3nt: TGTGCCTGGAGTGTACTCCGGGCGGGGGAGCAGTACTTC
CDR3aa: CAWSVLRAGEQYF
abundance: NA
v_gene: TRBV30
d_gene: NA
j_gene: TRBJ2-7

CDR3nt: TGCGCCAGCAGCCAAGATCTTAGACAGGGGCCTCCCTACAATGAGCAGTTCTTC
CDR3aa: CASSQDLRQGPPYNEQFF
abundance: NA
v_gene: TRBV4-3
d_gene: TRBD1
j_gene: TRBJ2-1

CDR3nt: TGTGCCAGCAGCAGGCAGGGGGCCGGGCAGCCCCAGCATTTT
CDR3aa: CASSRQGAGQPQHF
abundance: NA
v_gene: TRBV5-5
d_gene: TRBD1
j_gene: TRBJ1-5

CDR3nt: TGCAGTGCCGGGGGGACGCGTGAAGCTTTCTTT
CDR3aa: CSAGGTREAFF
abundance: NA
v_gene: TRBV20-1
d_gene: NA
j_gene: TRBJ1-1

CDR3nt: TGTGCCAGCAGTGACGGGGGGGACACCGGGGAGCTGTTTTTT
CDR3aa: CASSDGGDTGELFF
abundance: NA
v_gene: TRBV6-4
d_gene: TRBD2
j_gene: TRBJ2-2

CDR3nt: TGTGCCAGCAGCTTTCCCGGGACAGGGGGCTCCGGGGAGCTGTTTTTT
CDR3aa: CASSFPGTGGSGELFF
abundance: NA
v_gene: TRBV9
d_gene: TRBD1
j_gene: TRBJ2-2

CDR3nt: TGCGCCTGGAGTGGACCGACAGAGTCAACAATTTCCTACGAGCAGTACTTC
CDR3aa: CAWSGPTESTISYEQYF
abundance: NA
v_gene: TRBV30
d_gene: NA
j_gene: TRBJ2-7

CDR3nt: TGTGCCAGCATGACCGGGACAGGGAGGGAGACCCAGTACTTC
CDR3aa: CASMTGTGRETQYF
abundance: NA
v_gene: TRBV7-9
d_gene: TRBD1
j_gene: TRBJ2-5

CDR3nt: TGCGCCAGCAGCTCTACGGGAGGGCTGGAGGGCTACACCTTC
CDR3aa: CASSSTGGLEGYTF
abundance: NA
v_gene: TRBV4-1
d_gene: NA
j_gene: TRBJ1-2

CDR3nt: TGCGCCAGCAGGGGCGCAAGCCGGACTGAAGCTTTCTTT
CDR3aa: CASRGASRTEAFF
abundance: once
v_gene: TRBV5-1
d_gene: NA
j_gene: TRBJ1-1

CDR3nt: TGTGCCAGCAGCCAAGATCTACGCGGGGGGGCCGATGAGCAGTTCTTC
CDR3aa: CASSQDLRGGADEQFF
abundance: NA
v_gene: TRBV4-2
d_gene: TRBD2
j_gene: TRBJ2-1

CDR3nt: TGTGCCAGCAGCTCCGGTACCGGGACAGGGAGCACTGAAGCTTTCTTT
CDR3aa: CASSSGTGTGSTEAFF
abundance: NA
v_gene: TRBV7-9
d_gene: TRBD1
j_gene: TRBJ1-1

CDR3nt: TGTGCCAGCAGAGGGGGACGGGACACTGAAGCTTTCTTT
CDR3aa: CASRGGRDTEAFF
abundance: few
v_gene: TRBV2
d_gene: NA
j_gene: TRBJ1-1

CDR3nt: TGTGCCTCGGACAGTTCGTACGAGCAGTACTTC
CDR3aa: CASDSSYEQYF
abundance: NA
v_gene: TRBV30
d_gene: NA
j_gene: TRBJ2-7

CDR3nt: TGTGCTAGCAGCTTAACTAGCGGTAGCACAGATACGCAGTATTTT
CDR3aa: CASSLTSGSTDTQYF
abundance: NA
v_gene: TRBV7-7
d_gene: TRBD2
j_gene: TRBJ2-3

CDR3nt: TGTGCCAGCAGTGCCCCAGGGGATGTTGGAAACACCATATATTTT
CDR3aa: CASSAPGDVGNTIYF
abundance: NA
v_gene: TRBV6-6
d_gene: NA
j_gene: TRBJ1-3

CDR3nt: TGTGCCAGCAGTTTCCCGACAGGGCTGAGAGGAAGAAGCAATCAGCCCCAGCATTTT
CDR3aa: CASSFPTGLRGRSNQPQHF
abundance: NA
v_gene: TRBV28
d_gene: TRBD1
j_gene: TRBJ1-5

CDR3nt: TGTGCCAGCAGCAAAGCAGGGGGGGGGTGTGAGGAAATAAATAATCAGCCCCAGCATTTT
CDR3aa: CASSKAGGGCEEINNQPQHF
abundance: NA
v_gene: TRBV21-1
d_gene: NA
j_gene: TRBJ1-5

CDR3nt: TGTGCCAGCAGCATGACTAGCGGGGGGGATAACACCGGGGAGCTGTTTTTT
CDR3aa: CASSMTSGGDNTGELFF
abundance: NA
v_gene: TRBV27
d_gene: TRBD2
j_gene: TRBJ2-2

CDR3nt: TGTGCCAGCAGTTTTTCTTCAGGGGACAGGGTTTCCTACGAGCAGTACTTC
CDR3aa: CASSFSSGDRVSYEQYF
abundance: NA
v_gene: TRBV27
d_gene: TRBD1
j_gene: TRBJ2-7

CDR3nt: TGTGCCAGCAGCGTCGGGGTCCAAGAGACCCAGTACTTC
CDR3aa: CASSVGVQETQYF
abundance: once
v_gene: TRBV9
d_gene: NA
j_gene: TRBJ2-5

CDR3nt: TGTGCCAGCGCCCAGGATATGAACACTGAAGCTTTCTTT
CDR3aa: CASAQDMNTEAFF
abundance: NA
v_gene: TRBV5-4
d_gene: NA
j_gene: TRBJ1-1

CDR3nt: TGTGCCAGCATTAGGGACAGGGGGCGGAATGAGCAGTTCTTC
CDR3aa: CASIRDRGRNEQFF
abundance: NA
v_gene: TRBV6-1
d_gene: TRBD1
j_gene: TRBJ2-1

CDR3nt: TGTGCCAGCAGTGACTCAAGCGGGGGCACAGATACGCAGTATTTT
CDR3aa: CASSDSSGGTDTQYF
abundance: NA
v_gene: TRBV6-4
d_gene: TRBD2
j_gene: TRBJ2-3

CDR3nt: TGTGCCTGCCCGGGACAGAGTAACTATGGCTACACCTTC
CDR3aa: CACPGQSNYGYTF
abundance: NA
v_gene: TRBV30
d_gene: TRBD1
j_gene: TRBJ1-2